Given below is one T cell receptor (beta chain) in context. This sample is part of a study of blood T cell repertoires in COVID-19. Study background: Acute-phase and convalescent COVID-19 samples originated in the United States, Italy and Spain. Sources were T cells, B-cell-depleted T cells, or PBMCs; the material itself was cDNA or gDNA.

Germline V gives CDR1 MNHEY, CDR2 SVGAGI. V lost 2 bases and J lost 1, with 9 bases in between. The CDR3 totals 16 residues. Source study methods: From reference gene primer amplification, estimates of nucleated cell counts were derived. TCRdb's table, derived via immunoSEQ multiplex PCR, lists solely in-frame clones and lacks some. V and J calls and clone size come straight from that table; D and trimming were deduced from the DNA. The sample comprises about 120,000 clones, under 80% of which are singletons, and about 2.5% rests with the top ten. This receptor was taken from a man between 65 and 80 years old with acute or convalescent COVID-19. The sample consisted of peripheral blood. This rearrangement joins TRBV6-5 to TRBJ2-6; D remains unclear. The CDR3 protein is CASSYKLFSGANVLTF. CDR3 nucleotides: TGTGCCAGCAGTTACAAACTCTTTTCTGGGGCCAACGTCCTGACTTTC.